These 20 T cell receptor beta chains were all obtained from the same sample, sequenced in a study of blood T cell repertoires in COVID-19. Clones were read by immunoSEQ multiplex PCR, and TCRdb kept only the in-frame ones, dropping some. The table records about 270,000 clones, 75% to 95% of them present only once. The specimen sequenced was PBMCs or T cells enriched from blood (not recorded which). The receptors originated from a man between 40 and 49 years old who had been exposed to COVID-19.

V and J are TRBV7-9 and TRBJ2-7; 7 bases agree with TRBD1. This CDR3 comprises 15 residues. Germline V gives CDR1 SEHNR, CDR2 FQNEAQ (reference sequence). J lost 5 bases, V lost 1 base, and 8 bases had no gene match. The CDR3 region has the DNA TGTGCCAGCAGCTTAGTTGAGGACAGGTCCCACGAGCAGTACTTC. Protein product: CASSLVEDRSHEQYF.

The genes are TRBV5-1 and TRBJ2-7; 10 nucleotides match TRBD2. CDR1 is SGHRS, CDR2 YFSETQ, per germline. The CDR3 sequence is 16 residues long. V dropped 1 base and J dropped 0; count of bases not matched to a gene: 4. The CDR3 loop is CASSLSSSGSSYEQYF. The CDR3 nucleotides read TGCGCCAGCAGCTTGTCGTCTAGCGGGAGCTCCTACGAGCAGTACTTC.

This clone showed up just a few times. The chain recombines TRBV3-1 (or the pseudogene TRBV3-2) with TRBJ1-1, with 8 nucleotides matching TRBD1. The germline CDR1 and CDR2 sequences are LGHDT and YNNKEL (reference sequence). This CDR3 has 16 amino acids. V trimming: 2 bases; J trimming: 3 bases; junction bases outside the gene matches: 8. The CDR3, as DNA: TGTGCCAGCAGCCAACCGACTACAGGGGGGTACACTGAAGCTTTCTTT. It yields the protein CASSQPTTGGYTEAFF.

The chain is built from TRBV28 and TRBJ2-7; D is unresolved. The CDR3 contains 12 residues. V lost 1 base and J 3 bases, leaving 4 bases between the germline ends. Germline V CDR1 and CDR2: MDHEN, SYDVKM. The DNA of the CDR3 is TGTGCCAGCAGTTTATTTAGCTACGAGCAGTACTTC. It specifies CASSLFSYEQYF. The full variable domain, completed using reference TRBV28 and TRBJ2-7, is DVKVTQSSRYLVKRTGEKVFLECVQDMDHENMFWYRQDPGLGLRLIYFSYDVKMKEKGDIPEGYSVSREKKERFSLILESASTNQTSMYLCASSLFSYEQYFGPGTRLTVT.

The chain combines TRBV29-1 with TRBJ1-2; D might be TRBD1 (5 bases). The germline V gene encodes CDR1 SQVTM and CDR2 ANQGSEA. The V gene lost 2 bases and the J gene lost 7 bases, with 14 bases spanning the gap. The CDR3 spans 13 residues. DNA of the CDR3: TGCAGCGTTGAACTGACGTTGGGGGGTGGCTACACCTTC. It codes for CSVELTLGGGYTF.

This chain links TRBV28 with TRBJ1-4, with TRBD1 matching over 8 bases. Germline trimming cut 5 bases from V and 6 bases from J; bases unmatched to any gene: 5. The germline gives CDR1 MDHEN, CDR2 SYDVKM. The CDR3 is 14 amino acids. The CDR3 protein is CASSRDRRYEKLFF. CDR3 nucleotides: TGTGCCAGCAGTCGGGACAGGCGATATGAAAAACTGTTTTTT.

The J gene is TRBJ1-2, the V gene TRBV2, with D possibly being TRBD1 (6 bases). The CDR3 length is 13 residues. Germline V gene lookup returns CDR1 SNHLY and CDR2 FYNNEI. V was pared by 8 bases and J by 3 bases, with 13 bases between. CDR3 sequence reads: CASHRDTYYGYTF. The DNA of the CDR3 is TGTGCCAGCCATAGGGACACCTACTATGGCTACACCTTC.

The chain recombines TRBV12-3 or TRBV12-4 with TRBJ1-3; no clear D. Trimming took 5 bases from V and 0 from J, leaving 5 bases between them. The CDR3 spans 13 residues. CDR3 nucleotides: TGTGCCAGCAGTCGGAGCTCTGGAAACACCATATATTTT. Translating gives CASSRSSGNTIYF.

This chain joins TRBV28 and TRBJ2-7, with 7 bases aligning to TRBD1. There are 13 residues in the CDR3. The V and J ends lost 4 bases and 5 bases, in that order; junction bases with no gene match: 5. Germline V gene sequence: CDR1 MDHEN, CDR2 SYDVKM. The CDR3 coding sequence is TGTGCCAGCAGTTGGGCAGGGGGACACGAGCAGTACTTC. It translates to CASSWAGGHEQYF.

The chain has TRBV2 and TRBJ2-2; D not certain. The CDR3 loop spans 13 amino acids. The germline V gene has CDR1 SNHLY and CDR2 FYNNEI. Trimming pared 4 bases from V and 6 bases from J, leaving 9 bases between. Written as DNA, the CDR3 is TGTGCCAGCAGTGCGTTTTCCCCCGGGGAGCTGTTTTTT. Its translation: CASSAFSPGELFF.

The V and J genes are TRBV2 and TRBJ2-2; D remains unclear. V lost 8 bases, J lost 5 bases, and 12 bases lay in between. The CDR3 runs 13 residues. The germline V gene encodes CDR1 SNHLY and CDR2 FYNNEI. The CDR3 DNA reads TGTGCCAGCCGTAGAAGCGAAACCGGGGAGCTGTTTTTT. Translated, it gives CASRRSETGELFF.

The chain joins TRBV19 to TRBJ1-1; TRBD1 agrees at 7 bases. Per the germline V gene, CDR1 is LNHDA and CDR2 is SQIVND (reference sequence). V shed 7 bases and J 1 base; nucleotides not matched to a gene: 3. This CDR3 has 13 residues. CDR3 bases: TGTGCCAGTAACAGGGGTGCGAACACTGAAGCTTTCTTT. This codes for CASNRGANTEAFF.

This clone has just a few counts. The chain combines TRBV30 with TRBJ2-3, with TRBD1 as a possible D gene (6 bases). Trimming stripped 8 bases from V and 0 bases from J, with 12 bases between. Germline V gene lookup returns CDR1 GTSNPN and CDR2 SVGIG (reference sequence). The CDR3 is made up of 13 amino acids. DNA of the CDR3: TGTGCCCTCGCAGGGGCAAGCACAGATACGCAGTATTTT. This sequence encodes CALAGASTDTQYF. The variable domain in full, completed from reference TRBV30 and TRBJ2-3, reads SQTIHQWPATLVQPVGSPLSLECTVEGTSNPNLYWYRQAAGRGLQLLFYSVGIGQISSEVPQNLSASRPQDRQFILSSKKLLLSDSGFYLCALAGASTDTQYFGPGTRLTVL.

The CDR3 reads CASSLEGQGRANYGYTF. The CDR3 region has the DNA TGTGCCAGCAGCTTAGAGGGACAGGGTCGCGCTAACTATGGCTACACCTTC. The rearrangement uses TRBV7-9 and TRBJ1-2, with 9 bases identical to TRBD1. This CDR3 spans 17 amino acids. Germline V lookup: CDR1 SEHNR, CDR2 FQNEAQ (reference sequence). J lost 0 bases, V lost 1 base, and 6 bases had no gene match.

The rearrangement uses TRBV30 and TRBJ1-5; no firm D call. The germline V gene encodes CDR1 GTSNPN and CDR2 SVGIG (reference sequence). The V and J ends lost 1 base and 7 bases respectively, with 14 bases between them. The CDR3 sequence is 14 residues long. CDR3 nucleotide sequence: TGTGCCTGGAGTGGCGGGAGGGAGTCCCAGCCCCAGCATTTT. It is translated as CAWSGGRESQPQHF. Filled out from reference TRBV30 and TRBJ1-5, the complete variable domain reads SQTIHQWPATLVQPVGSPLSLECTVEGTSNPNLYWYRQAAGRGLQLLFYSVGIGQISSEVPQNLSASRPQDRQFILSSKKLLLSDSGFYLCAWSGGRESQPQHFGDGTRLSIL.

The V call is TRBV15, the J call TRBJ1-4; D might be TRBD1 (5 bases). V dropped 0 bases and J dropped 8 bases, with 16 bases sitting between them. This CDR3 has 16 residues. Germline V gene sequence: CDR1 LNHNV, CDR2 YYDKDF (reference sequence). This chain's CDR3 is CATSREKFRGGEKLFF. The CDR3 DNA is TGTGCCACCAGCAGAGAGAAGTTTAGGGGAGGGGAAAAACTGTTTTTT.

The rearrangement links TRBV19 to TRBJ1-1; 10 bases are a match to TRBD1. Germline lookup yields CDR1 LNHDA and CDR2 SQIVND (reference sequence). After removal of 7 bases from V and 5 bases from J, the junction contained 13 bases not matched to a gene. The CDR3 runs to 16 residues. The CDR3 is CASKYWDRGGGTEAFF. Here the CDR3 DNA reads TGTGCCAGTAAATATTGGGACAGGGGTGGCGGAACTGAAGCTTTCTTT.

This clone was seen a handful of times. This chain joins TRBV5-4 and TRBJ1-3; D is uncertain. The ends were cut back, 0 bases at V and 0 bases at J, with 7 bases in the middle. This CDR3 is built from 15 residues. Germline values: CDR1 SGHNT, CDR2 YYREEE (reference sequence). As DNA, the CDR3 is TGTGCCAGCAGCTTGGCCGGGTTCTCTGGAAACACCATATATTTT. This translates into CASSLAGFSGNTIYF. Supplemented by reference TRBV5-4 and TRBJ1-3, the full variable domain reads ETGVTQSPTHLIKTRGQQVTLRCSSQSGHNTVSWYQQALGQGPQFIFQYYREEENGRGNFPPRFSGLQFPNYSSELNVNALELDDSALYLCASSLAGFSGNTIYFGEGSWLTVV.

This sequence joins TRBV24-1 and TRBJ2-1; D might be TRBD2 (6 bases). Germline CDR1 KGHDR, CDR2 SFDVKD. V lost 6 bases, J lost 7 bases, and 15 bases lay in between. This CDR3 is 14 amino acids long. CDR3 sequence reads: CATSYGSTRNEQFF. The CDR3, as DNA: TGTGCCACCAGTTACGGGAGTACGAGAAATGAGCAGTTCTTC.

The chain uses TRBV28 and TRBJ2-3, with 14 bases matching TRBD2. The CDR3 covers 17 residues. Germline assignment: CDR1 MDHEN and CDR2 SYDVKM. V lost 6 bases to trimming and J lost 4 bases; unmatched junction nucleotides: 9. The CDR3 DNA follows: TGTGCCAGCAGCATCAGGACTAGCGGGAGGAGGGCAGATACGCAGTATTTT. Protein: CASSIRTSGRRADTQYF.